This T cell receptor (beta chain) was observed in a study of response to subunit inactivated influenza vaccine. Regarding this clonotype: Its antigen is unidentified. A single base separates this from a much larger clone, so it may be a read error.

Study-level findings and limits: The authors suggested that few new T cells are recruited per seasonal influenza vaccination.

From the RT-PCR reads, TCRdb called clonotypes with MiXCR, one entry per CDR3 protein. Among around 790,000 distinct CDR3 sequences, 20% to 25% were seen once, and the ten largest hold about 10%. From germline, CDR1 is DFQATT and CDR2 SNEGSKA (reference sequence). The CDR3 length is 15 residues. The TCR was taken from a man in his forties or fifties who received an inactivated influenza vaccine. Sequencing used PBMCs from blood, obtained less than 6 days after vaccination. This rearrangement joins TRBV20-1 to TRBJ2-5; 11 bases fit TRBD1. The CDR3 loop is CSAHAGTGGPTTHYF. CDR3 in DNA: TGCAGTGCTCACGCGGGGACAGGGGGGCCAACGACCCACTACTTC.